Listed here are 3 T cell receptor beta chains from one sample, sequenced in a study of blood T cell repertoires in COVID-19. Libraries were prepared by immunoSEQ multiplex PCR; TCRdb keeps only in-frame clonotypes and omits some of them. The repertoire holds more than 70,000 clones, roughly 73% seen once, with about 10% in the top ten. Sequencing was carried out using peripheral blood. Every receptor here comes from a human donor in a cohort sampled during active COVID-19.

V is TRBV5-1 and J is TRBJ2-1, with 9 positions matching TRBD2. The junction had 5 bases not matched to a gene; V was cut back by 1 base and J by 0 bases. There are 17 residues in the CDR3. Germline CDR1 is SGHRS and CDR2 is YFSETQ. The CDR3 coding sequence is TGCGCCAGCAGCTTGCCCCCTAGCGGGGTCTCCTACAATGAGCAGTTCTTC. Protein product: CASSLPPSGVSYNEQFF.

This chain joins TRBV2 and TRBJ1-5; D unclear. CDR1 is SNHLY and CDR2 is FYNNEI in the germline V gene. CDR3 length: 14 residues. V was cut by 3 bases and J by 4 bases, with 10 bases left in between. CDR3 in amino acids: CASSETGKNQPQHF. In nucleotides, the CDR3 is TGTGCCAGCAGTGAGACGGGGAAAAATCAGCCCCAGCATTTT. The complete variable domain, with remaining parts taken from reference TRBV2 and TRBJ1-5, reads EPEVTQTPSHQVTQMGQEVILRCVPISNHLYFYWYRQILGQKVEFLVSFYNNEISEKSEIFDDQFSVERPDGSNFTLKIRSTKLEDSAMYFCASSETGKNQPQHFGDGTRLSIL.

The CDR3 DNA is TGTGCCAGCAGCGCCGACGGAGATCATCAGCCCCAGCATTTT. Encoded protein: CASSADGDHQPQHF. The rearrangement links TRBV9 to TRBJ1-5; no reliable D call. CDR1 SGDLS and CDR2 YYNGEE come from the germline V gene. The V and J ends lost 3 bases and 5 bases respectively, with 12 bases between them. The CDR3 runs 14 residues.